This entry describes one T cell receptor (beta chain). The target of this receptor is not known. Base qualities were left out, and no much larger clone turns up one base away. Genomic DNA was isolated using the Qiagen DNeasy kit from unsorted PBMCs as well as from negatively selected CD4+ and CD8+ fractions. Using primers that anneal to V and J segments, immunoSEQ multiplex PCR amplified the TCR beta CDR3 regions. A synthetic immune receptor repertoire was used to minimize amplification bias, and remaining bias was computationally removed after sequencing. On the authors' methods: Custom Python scripts were used to quantify repertoire diversity as the Shannon entropy index. The unsorted, CD4+ and CD8+ repertoires were each analyzed separately, with the exception of combined analyses, where CD4+ and CD8+ sequences were merged in silico. Clonal expansion was defined as a frequency increase of at least 2-fold after treatment compared with C1D1, and clones undetected at baseline were assigned a pseudocount of 0.5. Clones with 0 or 1 copy at C1D1 were defined as singleton clones, while clones with 2 or more copies were defined as non-singleton clones. By matching protein sequences in sorted samples from the same patient, clones expanded in unsorted samples were annotated as CD4+, CD8+ or unknown. Wilcoxon tests on paired samples were used to test diversity changes from C1D1 to C4D1. Here the immuneACCESS table is served through TCRdb, limited to in-frame sequences with V and J called. Missing clones are a known gap in these copies; in checked studies unresolved V genes cover under half, and the rest lacks a known reason. The DNA gave D and trimming, while V, J and clone size come from that table. Here the sample has 20,000 or so clones; 70% to 90% occur a single time. Around 2.6% of the sample is held by the ten biggest clonotypes.

These data are taken from a study of PD-1 blockade in classical Hodgkin lymphoma (dated by TCRdb to about 2020). Regarding the complete study: Nivolumab dosing was 3 mg/kg intravenously every 2 weeks, continuing until either disease progression or unacceptable toxicity. The study used TCR beta sequencing and CyTOF to define a peripheral blood immune signature of response to PD-1 blockade in classical Hodgkin lymphoma. General findings and caveats noted by the study authors: The study covered only a single clinical trial cohort, and the causes of the repertoire differences, possibly disease activity or prior therapy, were still not defined. Diversity was lower in patients who began nivolumab less than 1 year after ASCT, so these patients were left out of later analyses to avoid confounding by immune reconstitution. Baseline TCR diversity was reported to be lower in newly diagnosed patients than in healthy donors, and even lower in relapsed/refractory patients. Trial patients with a complete response had baseline diversity similar to that of newly diagnosed patients, while partial responders and progressors had significantly lower diversity. A significant rise by C4D1 was seen in CD4+ but not CD8+ TCR diversity (p=0.0027 vs p=0.16), with the rise being most apparent in complete responders (p=0.02).

Per the publication, the time point label means: cycle 4 day 1 (C4D1), after five to seven weeks of nivolumab. All trial patients had relapsed after autologous stem cell transplantation, with cohorts A, B and C differing in prior brentuximab vedotin exposure. Using a Miltenyi CD4+ T cell isolation kit, CD4+ T cells were purified from thawed PBMCs through magnetic negative selection. A total of roughly 57 patients with relapsed/refractory classical Hodgkin lymphoma made up the trial cohort, and each patient's best overall response was complete response, partial response or progressive disease. Trial patients were treated with single-agent nivolumab in the multi-cohort phase II CheckMate 205 trial. Best overall response was determined by an independent review committee according to the 2007 International Working Group response criteria. Trial PBMCs were obtained immediately prior to nivolumab initiation (C1D1) and on therapy at cycle 2 day 1 and cycle 4 day 1. Peripheral blood was collected in 8 mL Vacutainer Cell Preparation Tubes, from which PBMCs were isolated by centrifugation and then cryopreserved. Purified CD4+ and CD8+ fractions were generated only in cases for which an additional PBMC sample was available. Magnetically labelled cells were removed on LS columns in a quadroMACS separator, and the flow-through was collected as the purified fraction.

Sequencing was performed on CD4+ T cells from blood, taken before the fourth cycle of nivolumab. The source is a human donor with classical Hodgkin lymphoma.

At the DNA level, the sequence is TGTGCCAGCAGTACTTTCAACTCTAACTATGGCTACACCTTC. This sequence encodes CASSTFNSNYGYTF. The chain is encoded by TRBV28 joined to TRBJ1-2; no D gene is confidently identified. According to the germline V gene, CDR1 reads MDHEN and CDR2 reads SYDVKM. The CDR3, cysteine through phenylalanine, is 14 amino acids long. CDR3 DNA only is kept here, 42 bases in frame from base 1. V is pared back by 5 bases and J by 0 bases, with 10 bases lying between the germline termini.